This T cell receptor (beta chain) was recovered during a study of cytomegalovirus exposure and HLA in healthy donors. Across the whole study: The Caucasian-associated ancestry cluster contained about 80% of the approximately 400 genotyped donors.

Between the trimmed V and J ends, which lost 1 base and 1 base, there was a span of 12 bases. The CDR3 consists of 16 residues. The germline CDR1 and CDR2 sequences are SEHNR and FQNEAQ (reference sequence). Study-level points and caveats: There were some V segments, including TRBV6-2 and TRBV6-3, excluded as indistinguishable. In vitro testing confirmed three CMV-associated chains as specific for CMV antigens.

The table lists this clone with a count of one. Its antigen remains unidentified. Despite likely unrecorded immune exposures, the donors were nominally healthy at the time of sampling. Both 60 Vbeta primers and 13 Jbeta primers went into the PCR. Assay: immunoSEQ multiplex PCR; the TCRdb copy retains only in-frame clones and omits some. This table holds 200,000 to 250,000 clones, 70% found once. The source of this sequence is a man aged 40-49 years in good health and CMV-seropositive. Sequenced input: PBMCs. J is TRBJ2-3 and V is TRBV7-9; weak D call: TRBD2 (6 bases). Here the CDR3 DNA reads TGTGCCAGCAGCTTAGTTGGCGGGGACCGCACAGATACGCAGTATTTT. Translation gives CASSLVGGDRTDTQYF.